The following is a T cell receptor (beta chain) sequence with its context. The data were produced by immunoSEQ multiplex PCR, yet TCRdb's version contains in-frame clones alone and is incomplete. Here the sample spans about 160,000 clones, under 96% being singletons. The data were taken from a study of control samples from healthy donors and cancer patients. This TCR derives from a woman aged 30 to 39 in good health. The sequenced sample was blood.

The CDR3: CASSAQWGNSPLHF. CDR3 sequence (DNA): TGTGCCAGCAGCGCCCAATGGGGTAATTCACCCCTCCACTTT. V usage is TRBV9 and J usage is TRBJ1-6; D gene unclear. CDR1 and CDR2 from the germline V gene are SGDLS and YYNGEE. This CDR3 contains 14 residues. V was cut by 3 bases and J by 6 bases, with 10 bases left in between.